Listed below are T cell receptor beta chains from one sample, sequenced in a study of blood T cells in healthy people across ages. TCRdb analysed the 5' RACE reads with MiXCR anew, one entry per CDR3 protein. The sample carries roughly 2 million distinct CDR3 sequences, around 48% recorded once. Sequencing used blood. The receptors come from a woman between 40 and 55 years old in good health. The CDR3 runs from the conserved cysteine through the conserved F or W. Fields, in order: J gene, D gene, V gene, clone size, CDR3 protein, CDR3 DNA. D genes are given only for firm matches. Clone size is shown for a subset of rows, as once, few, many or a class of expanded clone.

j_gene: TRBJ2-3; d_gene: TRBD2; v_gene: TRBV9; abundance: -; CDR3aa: CASSVASSGVSTDTQYF; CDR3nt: TGTGCCAGCAGCGTAGCGTCTAGCGGAGTCAGCACAGATACGCAGTATTTT
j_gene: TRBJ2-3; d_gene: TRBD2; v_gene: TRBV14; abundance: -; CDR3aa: CASSPPVSGATQYF; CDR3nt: TGTGCCAGCAGCCCACCGGTTAGCGGGGCCACGCAGTATTTT
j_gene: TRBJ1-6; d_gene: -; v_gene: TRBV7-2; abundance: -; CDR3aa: CASSPDPGAGSPLHF; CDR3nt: TGTGCCAGCAGCCCCGACCCCGGGGCCGGTTCACCCCTCCACTTT
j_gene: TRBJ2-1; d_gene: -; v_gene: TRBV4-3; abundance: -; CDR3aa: CASSQVRGRSSQFF; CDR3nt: TGCGCCAGCAGCCAAGTTAGGGGCCGTAGTTCTCAGTTCTTC
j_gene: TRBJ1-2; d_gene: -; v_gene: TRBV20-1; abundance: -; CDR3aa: CSAVPLGGDGYTF; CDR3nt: TGCAGTGCTGTGCCTTTGGGGGGGGATGGCTACACCTTC
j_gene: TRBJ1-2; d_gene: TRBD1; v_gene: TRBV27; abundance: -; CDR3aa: CASSSDRGRNWYGYIF; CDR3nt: TGTGCCAGCAGTTCGGACAGGGGGCGGAATTGGTATGGCTACATCTTC
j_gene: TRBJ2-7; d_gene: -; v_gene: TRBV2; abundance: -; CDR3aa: CASKPGRRNAYEQYF; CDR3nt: TGTGCCAGCAAACCGGGACGCAGAAACGCCTACGAGCAGTACTTC
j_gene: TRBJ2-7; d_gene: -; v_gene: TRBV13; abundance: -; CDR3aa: CASTAGQGYEQYF; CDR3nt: TGTGCCAGCACCGCGGGGCAGGGCTACGAGCAGTACTTC
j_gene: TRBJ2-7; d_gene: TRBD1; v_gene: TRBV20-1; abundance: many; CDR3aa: CSARGTGAGEQYF; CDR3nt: TGCAGTGCTAGGGGGACAGGGGCCGGCGAGCAGTACTTC
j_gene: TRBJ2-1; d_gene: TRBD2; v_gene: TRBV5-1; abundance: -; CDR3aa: CASRKLAGGYYNEQFF; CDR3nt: TGCGCCAGCAGGAAACTAGCGGGGGGATATTACAATGAGCAGTTCTTC
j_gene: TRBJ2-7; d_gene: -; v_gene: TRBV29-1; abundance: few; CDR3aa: CSVEDRVYEQYF; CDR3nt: TGCAGCGTTGAAGATCGGGTCTACGAGCAGTACTTC
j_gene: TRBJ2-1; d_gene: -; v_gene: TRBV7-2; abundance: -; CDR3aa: CASSKNGGETQFF; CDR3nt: TGTGCCAGCAGCAAAAACGGAGGGGAGACCCAGTTCTTC
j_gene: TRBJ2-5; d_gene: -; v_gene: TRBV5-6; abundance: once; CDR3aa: CASRLLDSETQYF; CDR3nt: TGTGCCAGCAGATTACTAGACTCGGAGACCCAGTACTTC
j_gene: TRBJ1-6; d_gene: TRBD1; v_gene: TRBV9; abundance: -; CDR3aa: CASSVVKDRPPTDYNSPLHF; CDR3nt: TGTGCCAGCAGCGTAGTTAAGGACAGGCCACCAACCGATTATAATTCACCCCTCCACTTT
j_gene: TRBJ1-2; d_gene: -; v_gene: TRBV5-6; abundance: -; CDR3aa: CASSSGLGSDYGYTF; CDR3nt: TGTGCCAGCAGCTCGGGATTGGGATCGGACTATGGCTACACCTTC
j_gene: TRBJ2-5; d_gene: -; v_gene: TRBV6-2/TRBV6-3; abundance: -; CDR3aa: CASSSPYDRQETQYF; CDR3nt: TGTGCCAGCAGTTCGCCCTATGACAGGCAAGAGACCCAGTACTTC
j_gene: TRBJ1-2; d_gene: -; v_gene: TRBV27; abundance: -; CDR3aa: CVSSLQPNYGYTF; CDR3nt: TGTGTCAGCAGTTTACAGCCCAACTATGGCTACACCTTC
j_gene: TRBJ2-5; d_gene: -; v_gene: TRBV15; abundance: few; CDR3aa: CATSRGVGGRETQYF; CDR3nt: TGTGCCACCAGCAGAGGAGTTGGGGGTCGGGAGACCCAGTACTTC
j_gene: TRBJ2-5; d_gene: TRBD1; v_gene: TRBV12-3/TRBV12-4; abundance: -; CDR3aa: CASSFKGTGVVKTQYF; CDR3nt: TGTGCCAGCAGTTTTAAAGGGACAGGGGTTGTAAAGACCCAGTACTTC
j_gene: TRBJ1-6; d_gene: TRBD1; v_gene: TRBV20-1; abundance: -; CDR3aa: CSAISGTDNSPLHF; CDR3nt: TGCAGTGCTATATCCGGGACAGATAATTCACCCCTCCACTTT